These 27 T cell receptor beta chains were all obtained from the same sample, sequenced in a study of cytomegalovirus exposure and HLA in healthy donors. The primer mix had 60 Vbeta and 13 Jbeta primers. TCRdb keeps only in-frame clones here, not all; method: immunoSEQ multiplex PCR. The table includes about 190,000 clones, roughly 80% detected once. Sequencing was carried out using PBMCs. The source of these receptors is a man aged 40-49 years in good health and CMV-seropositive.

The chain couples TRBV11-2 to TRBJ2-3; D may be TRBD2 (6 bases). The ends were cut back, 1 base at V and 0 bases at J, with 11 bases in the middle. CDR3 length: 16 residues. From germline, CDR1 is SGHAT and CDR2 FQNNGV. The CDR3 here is CASSLGMRGSTDTQYF. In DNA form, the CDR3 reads TGTGCCAGCAGCTTAGGTATGCGGGGTAGCACAGATACGCAGTATTTT.

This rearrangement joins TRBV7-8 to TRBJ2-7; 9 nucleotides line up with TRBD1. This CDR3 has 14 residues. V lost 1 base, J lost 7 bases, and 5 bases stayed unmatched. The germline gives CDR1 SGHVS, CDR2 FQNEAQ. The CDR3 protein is CASSLDRGRREQYF. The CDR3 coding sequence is TGTGCCAGCAGCTTAGACAGGGGGCGGAGGGAGCAGTACTTC.

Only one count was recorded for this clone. CDR3 DNA sequence: TGTGCCAGCAGCCCTAGTAACTATGGCTACACCTTC. Protein product: CASSPSNYGYTF. V usage is TRBV9 and J usage is TRBJ1-2; D is ambiguous. CDR3 length: 12 residues. Trimming removed 4 bases from V and 1 base from J, with 5 bases in between. Germline V gene data show CDR1 as SGDLS and CDR2 as YYNGEE.

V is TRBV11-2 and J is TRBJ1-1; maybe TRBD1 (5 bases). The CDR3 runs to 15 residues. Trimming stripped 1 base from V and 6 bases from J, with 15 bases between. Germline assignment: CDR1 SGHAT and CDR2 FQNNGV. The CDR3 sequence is CASSLGAFGGAEAFF. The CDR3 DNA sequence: TGTGCCAGCAGCTTAGGGGCCTTTGGGGGGGCTGAAGCTTTCTTT.

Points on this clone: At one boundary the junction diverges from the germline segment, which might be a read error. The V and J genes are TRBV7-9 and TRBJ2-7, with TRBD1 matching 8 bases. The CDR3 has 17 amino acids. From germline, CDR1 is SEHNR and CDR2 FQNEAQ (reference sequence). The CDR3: CSSSLSEGQGDRKEQYF. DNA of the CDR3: TGTTCCAGCAGCTTAAGTGAAGGACAGGGTGACCGGAAAGAGCAGTACTTC.

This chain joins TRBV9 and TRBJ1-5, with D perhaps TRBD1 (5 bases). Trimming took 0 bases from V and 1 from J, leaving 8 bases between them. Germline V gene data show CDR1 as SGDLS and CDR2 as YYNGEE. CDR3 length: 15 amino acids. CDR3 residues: CASSVDPGSNQPQHF. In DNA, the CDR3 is TGTGCCAGCAGCGTAGACCCAGGGAGCAATCAGCCCCAGCATTTT.

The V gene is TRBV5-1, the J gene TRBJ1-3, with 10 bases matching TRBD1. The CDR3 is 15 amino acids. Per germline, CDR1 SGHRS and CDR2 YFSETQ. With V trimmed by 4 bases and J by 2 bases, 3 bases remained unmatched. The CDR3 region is CASSLGTGAGNTIYF. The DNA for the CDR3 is TGCGCCAGCAGCCTCGGGACAGGGGCTGGAAACACCATATATTTT.

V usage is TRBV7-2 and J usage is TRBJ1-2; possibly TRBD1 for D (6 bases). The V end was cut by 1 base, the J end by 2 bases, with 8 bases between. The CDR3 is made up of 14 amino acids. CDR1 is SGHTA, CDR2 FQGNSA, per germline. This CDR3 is CASSLDTGNYGYTF. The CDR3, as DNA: TGTGCCAGCAGCTTAGATACAGGGAACTATGGCTACACCTTC.

CDR3 amino acids: CASSLVGGQETQYF. For the CDR3, the DNA is TGTGCCAGCAGCTTAGTCGGGGGGCAAGAGACCCAGTACTTC. V usage is TRBV7-2 and J usage is TRBJ2-5; 7 bases map to TRBD2. Trimming took 1 base from V and 2 from J; bases not matched to a gene: 1. The CDR3 spans 14 residues. CDR1 and CDR2 (germline): SGHTA, FQGNSA.

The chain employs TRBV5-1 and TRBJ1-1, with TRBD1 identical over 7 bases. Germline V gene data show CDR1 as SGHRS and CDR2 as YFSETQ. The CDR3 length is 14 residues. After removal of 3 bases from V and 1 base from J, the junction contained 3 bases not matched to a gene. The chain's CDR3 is CASSSSGGNTEAFF. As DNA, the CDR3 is TGCGCCAGCAGCTCCTCAGGGGGGAACACTGAAGCTTTCTTT.

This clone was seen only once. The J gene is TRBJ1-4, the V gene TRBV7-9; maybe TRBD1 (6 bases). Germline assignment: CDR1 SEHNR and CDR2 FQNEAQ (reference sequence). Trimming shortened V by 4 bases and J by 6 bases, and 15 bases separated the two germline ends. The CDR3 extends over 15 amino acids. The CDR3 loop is CASSSPGVLDEKLFF. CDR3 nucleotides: TGTGCCAGCAGCTCCCCAGGGGTCCTCGATGAAAAACTGTTTTTT.

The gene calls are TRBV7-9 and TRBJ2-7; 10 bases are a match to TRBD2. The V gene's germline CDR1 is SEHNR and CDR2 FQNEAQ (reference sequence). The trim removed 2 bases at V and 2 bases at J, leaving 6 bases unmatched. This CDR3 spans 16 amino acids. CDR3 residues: CASSLILAGSTYEQYF. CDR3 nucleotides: TGTGCCAGCAGCTTAATACTAGCGGGGTCTACCTACGAGCAGTACTTC.

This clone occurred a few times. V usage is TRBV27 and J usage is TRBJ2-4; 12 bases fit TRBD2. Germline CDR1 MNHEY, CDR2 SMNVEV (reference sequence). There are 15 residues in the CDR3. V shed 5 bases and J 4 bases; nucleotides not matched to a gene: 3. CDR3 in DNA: TGTGCCAGCAGTGCAACTAGCGGGGGGAAAAACATTCAGTACTTC. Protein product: CASSATSGGKNIQYF.

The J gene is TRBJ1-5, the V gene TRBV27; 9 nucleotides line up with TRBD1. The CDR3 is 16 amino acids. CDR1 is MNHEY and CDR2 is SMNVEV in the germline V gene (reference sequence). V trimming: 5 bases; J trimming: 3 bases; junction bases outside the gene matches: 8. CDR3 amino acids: CASSTTRDRDNQPQHF. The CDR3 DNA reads TGTGCCAGCAGTACAACCCGGGACAGGGACAATCAGCCCCAGCATTTT.

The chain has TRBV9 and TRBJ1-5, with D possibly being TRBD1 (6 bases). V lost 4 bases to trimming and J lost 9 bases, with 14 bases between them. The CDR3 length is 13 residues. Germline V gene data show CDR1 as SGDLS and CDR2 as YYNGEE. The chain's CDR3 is CASSIRDIGPQHF. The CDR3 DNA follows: TGTGCCAGCAGCATCCGGGACATTGGGCCCCAGCATTTT.

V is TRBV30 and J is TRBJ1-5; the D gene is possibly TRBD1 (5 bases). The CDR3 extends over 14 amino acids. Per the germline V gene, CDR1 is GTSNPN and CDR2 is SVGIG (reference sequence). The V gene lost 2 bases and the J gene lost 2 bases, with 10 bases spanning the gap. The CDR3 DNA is TGTGCCTGGAGTTCAGGGCGACGCAATCAGCCCCAGCATTTT. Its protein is CAWSSGRRNQPQHF.

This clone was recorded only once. The CDR3: CASSESGTLEYF. CDR3 DNA sequence: TGTGCCAGCAGTGAGTCGGGGACTCTGGAGTACTTC. The V call is TRBV6-1, the J call TRBJ2-7, with TRBD2 as a possible D gene (6 bases). The CDR3 is made up of 12 amino acids. Germline lookup yields CDR1 MNHNS and CDR2 SASEGT. Trimming took off 3 bases at V and 11 bases at J, with 14 bases between the two ends.

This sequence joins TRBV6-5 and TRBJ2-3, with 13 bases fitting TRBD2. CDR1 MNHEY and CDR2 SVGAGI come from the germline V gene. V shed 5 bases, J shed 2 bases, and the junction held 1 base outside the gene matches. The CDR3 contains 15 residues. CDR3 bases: TGTGCCAGCAGTACTAGCGGGGGGGCCACAGATACGCAGTATTTT. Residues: CASSTSGGATDTQYF.

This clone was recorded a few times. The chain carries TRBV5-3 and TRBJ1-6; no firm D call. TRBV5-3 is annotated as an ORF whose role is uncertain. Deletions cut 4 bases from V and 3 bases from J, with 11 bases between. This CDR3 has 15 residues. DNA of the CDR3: TGTGCCAGAAGCCCCACCGGGGACTATAATTCACCCCTCCACTTT. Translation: CARSPTGDYNSPLHF.

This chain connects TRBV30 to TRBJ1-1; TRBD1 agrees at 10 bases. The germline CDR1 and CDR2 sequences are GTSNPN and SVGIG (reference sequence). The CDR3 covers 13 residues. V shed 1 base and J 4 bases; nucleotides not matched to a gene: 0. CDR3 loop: CAWSGTGGTEAFF. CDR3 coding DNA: TGTGCCTGGAGTGGGACAGGGGGCACTGAAGCTTTCTTT.

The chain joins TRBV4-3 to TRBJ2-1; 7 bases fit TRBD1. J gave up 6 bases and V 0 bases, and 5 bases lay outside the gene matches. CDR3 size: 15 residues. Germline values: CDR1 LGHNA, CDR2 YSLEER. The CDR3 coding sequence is TGCGCCAGCAGCCAAGATCTCAGGGGGTTCAATGAGCAGTTCTTC. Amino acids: CASSQDLRGFNEQFF.

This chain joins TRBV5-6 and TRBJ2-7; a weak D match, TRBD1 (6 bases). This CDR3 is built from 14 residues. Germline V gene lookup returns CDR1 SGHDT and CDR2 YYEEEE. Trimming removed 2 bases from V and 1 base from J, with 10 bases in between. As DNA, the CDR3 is TGTGCCAGCAGCTTTCCCACAGGGTCCTACGAGCAGTACTTC. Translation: CASSFPTGSYEQYF.

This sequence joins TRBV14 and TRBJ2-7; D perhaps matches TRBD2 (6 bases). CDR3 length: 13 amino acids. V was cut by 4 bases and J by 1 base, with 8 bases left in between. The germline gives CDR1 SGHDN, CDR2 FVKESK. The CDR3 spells CASSPLASYEQYF. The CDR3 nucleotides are TGTGCCAGCAGCCCACTAGCTTCCTACGAGCAGTACTTC.

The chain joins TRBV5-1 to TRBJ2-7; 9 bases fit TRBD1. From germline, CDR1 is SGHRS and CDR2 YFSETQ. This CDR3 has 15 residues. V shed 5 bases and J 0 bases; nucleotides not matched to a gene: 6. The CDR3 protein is CASRVDRGLSYEQYF. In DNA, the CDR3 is TGCGCCAGCAGGGTGGACAGGGGTCTCTCCTACGAGCAGTACTTC.

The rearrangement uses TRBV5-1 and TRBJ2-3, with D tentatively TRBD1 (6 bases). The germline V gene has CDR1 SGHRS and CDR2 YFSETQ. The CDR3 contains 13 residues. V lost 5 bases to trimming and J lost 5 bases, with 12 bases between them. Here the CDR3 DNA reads TGCGCCAGCAGGTTAACAGGGAAAGATACGCAGTATTTT. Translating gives CASRLTGKDTQYF.

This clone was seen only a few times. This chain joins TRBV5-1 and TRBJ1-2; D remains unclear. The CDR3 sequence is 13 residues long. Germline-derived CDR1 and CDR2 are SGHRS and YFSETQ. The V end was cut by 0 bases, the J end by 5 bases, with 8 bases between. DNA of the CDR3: TGCGCCAGCAGCTTGGTGACAAGTTATGGCTACACCTTC. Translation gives CASSLVTSYGYTF. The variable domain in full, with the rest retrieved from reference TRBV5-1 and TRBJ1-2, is KAGVTQTPRYLIKTRGQQVTLSCSPISGHRSVSWYQQTPGQGLQFLFEYFSETQRNKGNFPGRFSGRQFSNSRSEMNVSTLELGDSALYLCASSLVTSYGYTFGSGTRLTVV.

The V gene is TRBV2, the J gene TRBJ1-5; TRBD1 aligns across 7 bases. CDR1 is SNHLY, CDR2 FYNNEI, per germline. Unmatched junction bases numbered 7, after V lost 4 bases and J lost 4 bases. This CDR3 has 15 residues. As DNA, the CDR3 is TGTGCCAGCAGTGGCGACAGGGCGACTAATCAGCCCCAGCATTTT. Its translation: CASSGDRATNQPQHF.